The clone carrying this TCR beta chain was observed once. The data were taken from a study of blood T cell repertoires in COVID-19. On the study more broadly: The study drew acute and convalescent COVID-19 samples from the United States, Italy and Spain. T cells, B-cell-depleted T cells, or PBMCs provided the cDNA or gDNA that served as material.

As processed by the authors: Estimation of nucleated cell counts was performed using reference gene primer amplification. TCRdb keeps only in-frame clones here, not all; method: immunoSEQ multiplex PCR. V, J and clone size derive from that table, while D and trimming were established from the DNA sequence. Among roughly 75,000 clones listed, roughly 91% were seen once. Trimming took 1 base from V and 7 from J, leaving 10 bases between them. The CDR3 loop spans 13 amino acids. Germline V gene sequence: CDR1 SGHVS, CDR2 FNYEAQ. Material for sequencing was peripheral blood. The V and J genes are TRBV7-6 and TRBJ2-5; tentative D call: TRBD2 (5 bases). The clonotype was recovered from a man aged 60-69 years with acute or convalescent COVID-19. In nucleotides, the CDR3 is TGTGCCAGCAGCTTAGGGGCGGGCGCGACCCAGTACTTC. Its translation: CASSLGAGATQYF.